The 25 T cell receptor beta chains below all came from one sample that was sequenced in a study of cytomegalovirus exposure and HLA in healthy donors. Primers: 60 Vbeta forward and 13 Jbeta reverse. TCRdb's table, derived via immunoSEQ multiplex PCR, lists solely in-frame clones and lacks some. The data hold 120,000 to 150,000 clones, with 70% to 75% observed a single time. The specimen sequenced was PBMCs. Receptors originate from a woman in her thirties or forties in good health and CMV-seronegative.

The CDR3 DNA is TGTGCCAGCAGTCCGATGCGCGAGGGCTACACCTTC. Residues: CASSPMREGYTF. This chain connects TRBV28 to TRBJ1-2; D gene ambiguous. The length of the CDR3 is 12 residues. With 5 bases removed from V and 8 bases from J, the gap between germline ends came to 12 bases. Germline CDR1 MDHEN, CDR2 SYDVKM.

The chain uses TRBV6-5 and TRBJ1-1, with 8 nucleotides matching TRBD1. The V gene's germline CDR1 is MNHEY and CDR2 SVGAGI. With 11 bases clipped from V and 7 bases from J, the junction kept 12 bases outside the gene matches. This CDR3 is built from 13 residues. The CDR3 DNA reads TGTGCCGCCGAAGTCGGACAGGGAGGTGAAGCTTTCTTT. Its protein is CAAEVGQGGEAFF.

This clone was found a few times. The V and J genes are TRBV5-5 and TRBJ1-1; D possibly corresponds to TRBD1 (6 bases). The V gene's germline CDR1 is SGHKS and CDR2 YYEKEE (reference sequence). V gave up 2 bases and J gave up 6 bases, with 11 bases separating them. CDR3 length equals 13 residues. The CDR3 reads CASSLRDTPEAFF. The CDR3 region has the DNA TGTGCCAGCAGCTTACGGGACACCCCTGAAGCTTTCTTT.

The chain has TRBV6-1 and TRBJ1-2; possibly TRBD1 for D (5 bases). This CDR3 spans 14 amino acids. Trimming removed 0 bases from V and 5 bases from J, with 10 bases in between. CDR1 is MNHNS and CDR2 is SASEGT in the germline V gene. CDR3 in DNA: TGTGCCAGCAGTGAAGCGGGGCAGGAGTATGGCTACACCTTC. Translation gives CASSEAGQEYGYTF.

The chain has TRBV11-2 and TRBJ2-3; TRBD1 matches 11 bases. Germline-derived CDR1 and CDR2 are SGHAT and FQNNGV. This CDR3 spans 16 amino acids. V lost 3 bases to trimming and J lost 8 bases; unmatched junction nucleotides: 10. Written as DNA, the CDR3 is TGTGCCAGCAGCTTTCACCGGGACAGGGGGTGGGGTACGCAGTATTTT. Residues: CASSFHRDRGWGTQYF. Complete variable domain (other parts from reference TRBV11-2 and TRBJ2-3): EAGVAQSPRYKIIEKRQSVAFWCNPISGHATLYWYQQILGQGPKLLIQFQNNGVVDDSQLPKDRFSAERLKGVDSTLKIQPAKLEDSAVYLCASSFHRDRGWGTQYFGPGTRLTVL.

This sequence joins TRBV18 and TRBJ1-1; 7 bases align to TRBD1. CDR1 and CDR2 from the germline V gene are KGHSH and LQKENI. J was trimmed by 4 bases and V by 3 bases; bases with no gene match: 11. The CDR3 contains 16 residues. The CDR3 DNA sequence: TGTGCCAGCTCACCCGGGTCGACAGGGTTGGGCACTGAAGCTTTCTTT. Residues: CASSPGSTGLGTEAFF.

The chain carries TRBV2 and TRBJ1-1; the D gene is possibly TRBD1 (5 bases). CDR1 SNHLY and CDR2 FYNNEI come from the germline V gene. V gave up 1 base and J gave up 6 bases, with 15 bases separating them. The CDR3 has 15 residues. The CDR3 DNA reads TGTGCCAGCAGTGAAGAAGGTCTGACAGATCCTGAAGCTTTCTTT. Translated: CASSEEGLTDPEAFF.

J is TRBJ1-1 and V is TRBV5-1; D ambiguous. CDR3 length: 16 amino acids. V dropped 1 base and J dropped 0 bases, with 13 bases sitting between them. The V gene's germline CDR1 is SGHRS and CDR2 YFSETQ. The CDR3 bases are TGCGCCAGCAGCTTGTTTGGGCAGGCAATGAACACTGAAGCTTTCTTT. Protein: CASSLFGQAMNTEAFF.

The chain joins TRBV5-1 to TRBJ2-3; TRBD2 might be the D (6 bases). Between the trimmed V and J ends, which lost 0 bases and 5 bases, there was a span of 19 bases. This CDR3 has 17 residues. Germline V lookup: CDR1 SGHRS, CDR2 YFSETQ. The CDR3 spells CASSLGFFGGVGDTQYF. The CDR3 DNA sequence: TGCGCCAGCAGCTTGGGTTTCTTTGGCGGGGTAGGAGATACGCAGTATTTT.

In this sample, this clone turned up a few times. The rearrangement uses TRBV6-1 and TRBJ1-1; D call uncertain. With 7 bases removed from V and 1 base from J, the gap between germline ends came to 10 bases. The CDR3 covers 13 residues. CDR1 is MNHNS, CDR2 SASEGT, per germline. For the CDR3, the DNA is TGTGCCAGCACCCGGGGTACGAACACTGAAGCTTTCTTT. This codes for CASTRGTNTEAFF.

V is TRBV2 and J is TRBJ1-2; tentatively, D is TRBD1 (6 bases). CDR1 is SNHLY and CDR2 is FYNNEI in the germline V gene. Trimming took 6 bases from V and 0 from J, leaving 14 bases between them. CDR3 length equals 15 residues. This chain's CDR3 is CASSNTGRANYGYTF. The DNA of the CDR3 is TGTGCCAGCAGCAACACAGGGAGAGCTAACTATGGCTACACCTTC.

The chain recombines TRBV5-4 with TRBJ1-6; perhaps TRBD1 as D (5 bases). CDR3 size: 15 residues. V was cut by 4 bases and J by 9 bases, with 17 bases left in between. Per the germline V gene, CDR1 is SGHNT and CDR2 is YYREEE (reference sequence). CDR3: CASSPDGGVSSPLHF. Here the CDR3 DNA reads TGTGCCAGCAGCCCCGACGGGGGAGTAAGTTCACCCCTCCACTTT.

V is TRBV7-3 and J is TRBJ1-2; TRBD1 might be the D (6 bases). This CDR3 is built from 14 residues. Germline values: CDR1 SGHTA, CDR2 FQGTGA. Trimming shortened V by 5 bases and J by 8 bases, and 18 bases separated the two germline ends. DNA for the CDR3: TGTGCCAGCAGCCCCCGGACAGACTCTCTCGGCTACACCTTC. Translation: CASSPRTDSLGYTF.

This rearrangement joins TRBV6-1 to TRBJ1-1, with D uncertain. The CDR3 has 15 residues. V lost 3 bases, J lost 3 bases, and 14 bases lay in between. Germline CDR1 and CDR2: MNHNS and SASEGT. Here the CDR3 reads CASSDSGIGHTEAFF. The CDR3 DNA follows: TGTGCCAGCAGTGATAGCGGGATTGGGCACACTGAAGCTTTCTTT.

This clone is classed as medium-sized. The V call is TRBV7-8, the J call TRBJ1-1; D is uncertain. Germline V gene sequence: CDR1 SGHVS, CDR2 FQNEAQ. Trimming removed 5 bases from V and 1 base from J, with 11 bases in between. The CDR3 extends over 14 amino acids. The CDR3 here is CASSPERGNTEAFF. CDR3 nucleotide sequence: TGTGCCAGCAGCCCCGAACGGGGGAACACTGAAGCTTTCTTT. The full variable domain, rest sourced from reference TRBV7-8 and TRBJ1-1, is GAGVSQSPRYKVAKRGQDVALRCDPISGHVSLFWYQQALGQGPEFLTYFQNEAQLDKSGLPSDRFFAERPEGSVSTLKIQRTQQEDSAVYLCASSPERGNTEAFFGQGTRLTVV.

The chain uses TRBV6-4 and TRBJ1-5; D is perhaps TRBD1 (6 bases). The germline V gene encodes CDR1 MRHNA and CDR2 SNTAGT. Trimming shortened V by 8 bases and J by 1 base, and 18 bases separated the two germline ends. The CDR3 contains 16 residues. CDR3 amino acids: CASAFGGKTSNQPQHF. As DNA, the CDR3 is TGTGCCAGCGCCTTTGGGGGCAAGACAAGCAATCAGCCCCAGCATTTT.

In this sample, this clone turned up a few times. The V gene is TRBV6-5, the J gene TRBJ2-3, with D uncertain. Looked up from germline, CDR1 is MNHEY and CDR2 is SVGAGI. V was pared by 6 bases and J by 1 base, with 5 bases between. The CDR3 extends over 12 amino acids. This chain's CDR3 is CASSRGTDTQYF. The CDR3 nucleotides read TGTGCCAGCAGCCGTGGCACAGATACGCAGTATTTT.

This clone was counted between two and nine times. The chain uses TRBV9 and TRBJ1-1; D not certain. The ends were cut back, 0 bases at V and 1 base at J, with 7 bases in the middle. This CDR3 comprises 14 residues. CDR1 is SGDLS, CDR2 YYNGEE, per germline. The CDR3 region is CASSVDRGNTEAFF. The CDR3 DNA reads as TGTGCCAGCAGCGTAGATCGAGGGAACACTGAAGCTTTCTTT.

This chain uses TRBV5-1 with TRBJ1-3; 8 bases align to TRBD1. The germline V gene has CDR1 SGHRS and CDR2 YFSETQ. This CDR3 comprises 17 residues. V shed 4 bases, J shed 7 bases, and the junction held 16 bases outside the gene matches. The CDR3 reads CASSPGEDHYRGNTIYF. CDR3 coding DNA: TGCGCCAGCAGCCCTGGGGAGGACCACTACAGGGGGAACACCATATATTTT.

V is TRBV6-6 and J is TRBJ1-3; a possible D gene is TRBD1 (6 bases). This CDR3 has 16 amino acids. V was pared by 0 bases and J by 2 bases, with 11 bases between. Germline lookup yields CDR1 MNHNY and CDR2 SVGAGI (reference sequence). DNA of the CDR3: TGTGCCAGCAGTTACTCGCTACAGGGCACTGGAAACACCATATATTTT. The encoded protein is CASSYSLQGTGNTIYF.

The chain uses TRBV5-1 and TRBJ2-5, with a possible D match to TRBD1 (6 bases). This CDR3 region has 14 residues. The V gene's germline CDR1 is SGHRS and CDR2 YFSETQ. V lost 0 bases, J lost 3 bases, and 9 bases lay in between. Here the CDR3 reads CASSLDWTEETQYF. Here the CDR3 DNA reads TGCGCCAGCAGCTTGGATTGGACAGAAGAGACCCAGTACTTC. Using reference TRBV5-1 and TRBJ2-5 for the parts outside the CDR3, the full variable domain is KAGVTQTPRYLIKTRGQQVTLSCSPISGHRSVSWYQQTPGQGLQFLFEYFSETQRNKGNFPGRFSGRQFSNSRSEMNVSTLELGDSALYLCASSLDWTEETQYFGPGTRLLVL.

The chain combines TRBV9 with TRBJ1-1; TRBD1 aligns across 7 bases. V lost 4 bases to trimming and J lost 4 bases; unmatched junction nucleotides: 7. Germline V gene data show CDR1 as SGDLS and CDR2 as YYNGEE. The CDR3 consists of 14 residues. CDR3 nucleotides: TGTGCCAGCAGCTTAGAGACAGGGTCCACTGAAGCTTTCTTT. Encoded protein: CASSLETGSTEAFF. The full variable domain, in which reference TRBV9 and TRBJ1-1 provide the parts outside the CDR3, is DSGVTQTPKHLITATGQRVTLRCSPRSGDLSVYWYQQSLDQGLQFLIQYYNGEERAKGNILERFSAQQFPDLHSELNLSSLELGDSALYFCASSLETGSTEAFFGQGTRLTVV.

The chain joins TRBV19 to TRBJ2-2; TRBD2 might be the D (5 bases). V lost 11 bases to trimming and J lost 7 bases, with 11 bases between them. Germline V lookup: CDR1 LNHDA, CDR2 SQIVND (reference sequence). CDR3 size: 11 residues. In DNA, the CDR3 is TGTGCCTGCACTCGGGACGGGGAGCTGTTTTTT. Translation gives CACTRDGELFF.

This chain joins TRBV6-1 and TRBJ2-5; D possibly corresponds to TRBD2 (5 bases). The CDR3 consists of 14 residues. V gave up 0 bases and J gave up 7 bases, with 12 bases separating them. Per the germline V gene, CDR1 is MNHNS and CDR2 is SASEGT. CDR3 region: CASSEAAGIGTQYF. CDR3 bases: TGTGCCAGCAGTGAAGCCGCGGGTATTGGGACCCAGTACTTC.

This clone was found a few times. J is TRBJ2-2 and V is TRBV5-1; tentatively, D is TRBD2 (5 bases). V was pared by 2 bases and J by 4 bases, with 12 bases between. CDR1 is SGHRS, CDR2 YFSETQ, per germline. The length of the CDR3 is 15 residues. In DNA, the CDR3 is TGCGCCAGCAGCTTATACGGAGGACCCACCGGGGAGCTGTTTTTT. Encoded protein: CASSLYGGPTGELFF.